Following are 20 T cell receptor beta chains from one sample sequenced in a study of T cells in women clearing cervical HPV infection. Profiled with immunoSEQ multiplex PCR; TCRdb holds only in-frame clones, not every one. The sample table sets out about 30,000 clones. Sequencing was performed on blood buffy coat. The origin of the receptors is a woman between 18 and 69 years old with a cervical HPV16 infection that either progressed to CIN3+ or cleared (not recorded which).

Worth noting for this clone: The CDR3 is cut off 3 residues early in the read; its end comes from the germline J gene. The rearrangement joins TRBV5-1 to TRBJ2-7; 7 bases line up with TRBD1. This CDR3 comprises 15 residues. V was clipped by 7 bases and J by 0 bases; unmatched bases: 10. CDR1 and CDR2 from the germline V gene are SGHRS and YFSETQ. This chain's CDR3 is CASSPRQGSSYEQYF. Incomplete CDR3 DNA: TGCGCCAGCTCACCTCGACAGGGAAGCTCCTACGAG. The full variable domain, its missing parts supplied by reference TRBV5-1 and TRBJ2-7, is KAGVTQTPRYLIKTRGQQVTLSCSPISGHRSVSWYQQTPGQGLQFLFEYFSETQRNKGNFPGRFSGRQFSNSRSEMNVSTLELGDSALYLCASSPRQGSSYEQYFGPGTRLTVT.

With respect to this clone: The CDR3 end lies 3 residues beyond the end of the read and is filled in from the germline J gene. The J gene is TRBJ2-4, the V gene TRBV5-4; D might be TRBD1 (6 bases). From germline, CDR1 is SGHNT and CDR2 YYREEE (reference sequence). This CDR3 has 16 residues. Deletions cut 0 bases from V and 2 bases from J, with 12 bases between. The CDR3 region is CASSLGQDGPKNIQYF. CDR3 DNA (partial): TGTGCCAGCAGCTTGGGACAGGATGGACCCAAAAACATT.

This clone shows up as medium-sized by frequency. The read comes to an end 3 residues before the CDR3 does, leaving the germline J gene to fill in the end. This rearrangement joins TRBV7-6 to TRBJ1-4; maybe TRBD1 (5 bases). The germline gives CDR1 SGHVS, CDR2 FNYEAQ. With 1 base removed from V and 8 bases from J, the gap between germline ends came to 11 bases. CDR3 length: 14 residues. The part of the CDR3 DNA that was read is TGTGCCAGCAGCTTAGACAGGAATGCGGAAAAA. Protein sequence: CASSLDRNAEK. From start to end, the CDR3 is CASSLDRNAEKLFF.

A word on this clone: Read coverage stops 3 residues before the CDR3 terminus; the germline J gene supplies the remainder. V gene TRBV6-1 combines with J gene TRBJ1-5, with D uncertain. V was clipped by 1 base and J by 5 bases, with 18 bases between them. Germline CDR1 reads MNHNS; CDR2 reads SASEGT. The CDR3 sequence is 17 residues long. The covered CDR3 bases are TGTGCCAGCAGTGAAGAATTGGCTCGGGGTTCACATCAGCCC. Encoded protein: CASSEELARGSHQP. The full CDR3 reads CASSEELARGSHQPQHF.

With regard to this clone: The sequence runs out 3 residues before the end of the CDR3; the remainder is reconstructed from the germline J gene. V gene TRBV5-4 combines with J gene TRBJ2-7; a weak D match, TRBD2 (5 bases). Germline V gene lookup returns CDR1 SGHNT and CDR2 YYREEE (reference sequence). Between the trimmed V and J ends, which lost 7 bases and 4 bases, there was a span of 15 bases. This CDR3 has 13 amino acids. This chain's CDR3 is CASESRGTYEQYF. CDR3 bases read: TGTGCCAGCGAAAGTCGGGGAACTTACGAG.

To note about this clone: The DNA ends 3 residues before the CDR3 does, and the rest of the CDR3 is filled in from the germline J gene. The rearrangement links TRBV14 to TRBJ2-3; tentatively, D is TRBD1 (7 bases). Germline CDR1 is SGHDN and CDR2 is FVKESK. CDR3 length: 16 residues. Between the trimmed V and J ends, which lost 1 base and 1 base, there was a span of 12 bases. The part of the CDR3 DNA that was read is TGTGCCAGCAGCCAAGCCAGGGGGACTCGCACAGATACG. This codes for CASSQARGTRTDT. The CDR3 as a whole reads CASSQARGTRTDTQYF. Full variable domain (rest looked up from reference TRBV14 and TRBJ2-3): EAGVTQFPSHSVIEKGQTVTLRCDPISGHDNLYWYRRVMGKEIKFLLHFVKESKQDESGMPNNRFLAERTGGTYSTLKVQPAELEDSGVYFCASSQARGTRTDTQYFGPGTRLTVL.

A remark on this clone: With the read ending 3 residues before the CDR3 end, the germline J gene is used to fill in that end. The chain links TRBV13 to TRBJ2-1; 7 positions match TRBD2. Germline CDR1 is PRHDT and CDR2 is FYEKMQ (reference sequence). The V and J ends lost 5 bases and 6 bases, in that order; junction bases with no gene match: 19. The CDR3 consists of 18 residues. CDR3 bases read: TGTGCCAGCAGCCCCATCCTTACCGGGGGGAGGATAAGCAATGAG. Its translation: CASSPILTGGRISNE. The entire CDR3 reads CASSPILTGGRISNEQFF.

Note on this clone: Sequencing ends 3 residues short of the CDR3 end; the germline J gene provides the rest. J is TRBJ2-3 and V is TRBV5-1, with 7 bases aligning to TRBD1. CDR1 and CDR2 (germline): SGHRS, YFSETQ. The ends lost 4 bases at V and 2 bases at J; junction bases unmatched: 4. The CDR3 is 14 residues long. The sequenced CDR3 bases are TGCGCCAGCAGCAAACAGGGGTACACAGATACG. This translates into CASSKQGYTDT. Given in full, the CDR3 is CASSKQGYTDTQYF.

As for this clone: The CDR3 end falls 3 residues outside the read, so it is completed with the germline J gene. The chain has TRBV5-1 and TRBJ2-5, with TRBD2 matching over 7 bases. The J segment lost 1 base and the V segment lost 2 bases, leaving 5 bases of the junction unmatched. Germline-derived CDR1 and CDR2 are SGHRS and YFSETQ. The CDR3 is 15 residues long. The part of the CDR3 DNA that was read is TGCGCCAGCAGCTTCTCCGGGACTATCCAAGAGACC. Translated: CASSFSGTIQET. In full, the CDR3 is CASSFSGTIQETQYF. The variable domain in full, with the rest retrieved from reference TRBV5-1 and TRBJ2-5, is KAGVTQTPRYLIKTRGQQVTLSCSPISGHRSVSWYQQTPGQGLQFLFEYFSETQRNKGNFPGRFSGRQFSNSRSEMNVSTLELGDSALYLCASSFSGTIQETQYFGPGTRLLVL.

CDR3 region: CASSYRQGGETQYF. The CDR3 DNA, read in part, is TGTGCCAGCAGCTACAGACAGGGTGGAGAGACC. The V call is TRBV11-2, the J call TRBJ2-5, with 7 bases aligning to TRBD1. Read data end 3 residues before the CDR3 end; the end is taken from the germline J gene. With V trimmed by 4 bases and J by 4 bases, 6 bases remained unmatched. Per germline, CDR1 SGHAT and CDR2 FQNNGV. This CDR3 is built from 14 residues.

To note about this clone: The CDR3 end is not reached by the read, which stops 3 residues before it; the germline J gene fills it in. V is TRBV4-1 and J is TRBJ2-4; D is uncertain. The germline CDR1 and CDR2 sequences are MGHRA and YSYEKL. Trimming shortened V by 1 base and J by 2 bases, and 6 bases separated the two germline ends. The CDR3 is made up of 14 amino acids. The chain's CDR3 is CASSQGITKNIQYF. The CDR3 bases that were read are TGCGCCAGCAGCCAAGGTATAACCAAAAACATT.

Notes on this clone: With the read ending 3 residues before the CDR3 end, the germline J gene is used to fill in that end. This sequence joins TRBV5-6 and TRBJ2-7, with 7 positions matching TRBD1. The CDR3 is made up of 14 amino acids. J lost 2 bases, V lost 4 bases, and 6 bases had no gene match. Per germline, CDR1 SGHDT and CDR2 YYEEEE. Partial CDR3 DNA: TGTGCCAGCAGCCCGGGACAGTCTGCCTACGAG. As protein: CASSPGQSAYE. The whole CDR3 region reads CASSPGQSAYEQYF.

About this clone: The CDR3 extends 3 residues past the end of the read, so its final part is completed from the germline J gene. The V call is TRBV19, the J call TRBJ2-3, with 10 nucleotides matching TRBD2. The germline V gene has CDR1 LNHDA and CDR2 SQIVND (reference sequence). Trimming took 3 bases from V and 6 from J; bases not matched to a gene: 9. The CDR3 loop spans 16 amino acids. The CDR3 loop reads CASSIPLAGVSDTQYF. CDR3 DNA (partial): TGTGCCAGTAGTATCCCGCTAGCGGGAGTGTCTGATACG.

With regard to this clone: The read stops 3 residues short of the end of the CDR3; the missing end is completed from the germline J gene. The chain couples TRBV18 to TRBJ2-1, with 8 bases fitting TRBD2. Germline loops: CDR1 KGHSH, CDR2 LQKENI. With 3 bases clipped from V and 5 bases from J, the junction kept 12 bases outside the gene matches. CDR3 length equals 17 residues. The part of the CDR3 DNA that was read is TGTGCCAGCTCACCGGCCTCAGGCGGGGGGACCAACAATGAG. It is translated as CASSPASGGGTNNE. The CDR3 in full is CASSPASGGGTNNEQFF. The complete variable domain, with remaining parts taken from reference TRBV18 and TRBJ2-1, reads NAGVMQNPRHLVRRRGQEARLRCSPMKGHSHVYWYRQLPEEGLKFMVYLQKENIIDESGMPKERFSAEFPKEGPSILRIQQVVRGDSAAYFCASSPASGGGTNNEQFFGPGTRLTVL.

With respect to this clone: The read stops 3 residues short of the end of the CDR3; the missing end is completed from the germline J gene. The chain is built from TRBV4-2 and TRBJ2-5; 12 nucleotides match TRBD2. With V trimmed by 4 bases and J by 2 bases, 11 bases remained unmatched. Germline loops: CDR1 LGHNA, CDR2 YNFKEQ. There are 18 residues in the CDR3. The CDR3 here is CASSPERTSGVVQETQYF. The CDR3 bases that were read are TGTGCCAGCAGCCCGGAACGGACTAGCGGGGTAGTGCAAGAGACC.

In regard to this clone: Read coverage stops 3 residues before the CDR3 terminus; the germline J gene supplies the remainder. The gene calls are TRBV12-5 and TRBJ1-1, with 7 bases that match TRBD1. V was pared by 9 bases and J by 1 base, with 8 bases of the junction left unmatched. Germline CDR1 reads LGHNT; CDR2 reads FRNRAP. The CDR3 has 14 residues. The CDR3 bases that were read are TGTGCTAGCGGGTTAGGGGGCACGAACACTGAA. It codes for CASGLGGTNTE. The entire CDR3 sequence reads CASGLGGTNTEAFF. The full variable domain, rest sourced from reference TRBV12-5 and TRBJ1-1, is DARVTQTPRHKVTEMGQEVTMRCQPILGHNTVFWYRQTMMQGLELLAYFRNRAPLDDSGMPKDRFSAEMPDATLATLKIQPSEPRDSAVYFCASGLGGTNTEAFFGQGTRLTVV.

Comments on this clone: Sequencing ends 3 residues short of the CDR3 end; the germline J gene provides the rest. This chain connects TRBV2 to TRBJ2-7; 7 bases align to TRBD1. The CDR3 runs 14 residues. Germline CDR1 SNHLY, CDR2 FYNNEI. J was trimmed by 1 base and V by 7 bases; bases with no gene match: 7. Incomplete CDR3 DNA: TGTGCCAGCAAACCCCGACAGGGTTCCTACGAG. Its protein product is CASKPRQGSYE. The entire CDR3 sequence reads CASKPRQGSYEQYF.

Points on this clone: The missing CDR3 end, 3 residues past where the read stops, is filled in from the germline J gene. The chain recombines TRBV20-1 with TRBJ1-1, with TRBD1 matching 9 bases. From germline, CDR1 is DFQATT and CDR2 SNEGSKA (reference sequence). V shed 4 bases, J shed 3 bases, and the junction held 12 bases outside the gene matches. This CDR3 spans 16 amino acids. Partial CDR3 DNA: TGCAGTGCTAAAACCCGGGACAGGGAGCTCCACACTGAA. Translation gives CSAKTRDRELHTE. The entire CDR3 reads CSAKTRDRELHTEAFF.

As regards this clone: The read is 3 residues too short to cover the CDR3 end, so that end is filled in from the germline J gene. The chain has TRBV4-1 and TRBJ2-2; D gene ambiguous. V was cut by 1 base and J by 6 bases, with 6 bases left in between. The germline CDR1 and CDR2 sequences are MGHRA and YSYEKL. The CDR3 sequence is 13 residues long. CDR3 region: CASSQVGPGELFF. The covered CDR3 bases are TGCGCCAGCAGCCAAGTTGGCCCCGGGGAG.

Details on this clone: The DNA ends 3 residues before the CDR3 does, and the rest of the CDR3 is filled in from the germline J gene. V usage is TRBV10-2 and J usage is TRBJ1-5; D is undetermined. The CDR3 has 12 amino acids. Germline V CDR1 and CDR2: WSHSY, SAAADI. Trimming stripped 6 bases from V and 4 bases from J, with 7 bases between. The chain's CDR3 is CASSSENQPQHF. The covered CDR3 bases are TGCGCCAGCAGCTCAGAGAATCAGCCC.